The sequence of this T cell receptor beta chain was determined in a study of blood T cell repertoires in COVID-19. Study context: Acute and convalescent COVID-19 specimens originated in the United States, Italy and Spain.

Produced via immunoSEQ multiplex PCR; TCRdb's table is partial and in-frame only. The table lists some 210,000 clones, 84% of them singletons. The CDR3 sequence is 17 residues long. The ends lost 2 bases at V and 0 bases at J; junction bases unmatched: 8. Germline values: CDR1 SGDLS, CDR2 YYNGEE. The specimen was peripheral blood. The sequence was obtained from a woman in her 50s with active or convalescent COVID-19. V and J are TRBV9 and TRBJ2-5; TRBD1 matches 9 bases. CDR3 in DNA: TGTGCCAGCAGCGTCGATGACAGGGGGACCTACCAAGAGACCCAGTACTTC. Its translation is CASSVDDRGTYQETQYF.